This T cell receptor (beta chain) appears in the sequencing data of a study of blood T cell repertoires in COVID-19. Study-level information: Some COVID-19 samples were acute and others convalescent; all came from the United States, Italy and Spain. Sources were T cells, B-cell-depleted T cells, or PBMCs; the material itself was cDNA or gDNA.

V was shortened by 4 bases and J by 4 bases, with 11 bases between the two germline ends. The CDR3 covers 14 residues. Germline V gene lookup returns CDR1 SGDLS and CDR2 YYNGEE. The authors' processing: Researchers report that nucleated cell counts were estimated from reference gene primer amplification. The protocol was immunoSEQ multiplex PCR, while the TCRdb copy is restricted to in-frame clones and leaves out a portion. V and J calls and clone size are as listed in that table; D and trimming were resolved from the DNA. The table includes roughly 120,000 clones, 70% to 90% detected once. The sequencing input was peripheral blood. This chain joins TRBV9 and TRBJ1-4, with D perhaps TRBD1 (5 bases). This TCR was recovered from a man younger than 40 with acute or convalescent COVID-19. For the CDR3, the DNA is TGTGCCAGCAGCCAGGGTATGAGTAATGAAAAACTGTTTTTT. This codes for CASSQGMSNEKLFF.